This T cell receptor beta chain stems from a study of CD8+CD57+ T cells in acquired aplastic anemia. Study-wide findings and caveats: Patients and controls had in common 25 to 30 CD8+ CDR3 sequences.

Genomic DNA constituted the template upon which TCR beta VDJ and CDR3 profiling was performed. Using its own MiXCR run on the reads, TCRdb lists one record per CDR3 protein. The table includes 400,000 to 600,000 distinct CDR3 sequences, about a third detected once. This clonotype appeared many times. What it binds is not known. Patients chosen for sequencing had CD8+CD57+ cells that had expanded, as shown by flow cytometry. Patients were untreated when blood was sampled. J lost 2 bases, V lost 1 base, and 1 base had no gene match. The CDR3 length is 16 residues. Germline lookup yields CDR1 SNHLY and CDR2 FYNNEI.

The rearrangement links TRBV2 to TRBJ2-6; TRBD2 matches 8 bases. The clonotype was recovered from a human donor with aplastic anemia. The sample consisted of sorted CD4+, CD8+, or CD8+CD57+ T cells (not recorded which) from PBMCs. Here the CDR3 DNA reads TGTGCCAGCAGTGAAGTCGGGAGGGCTGGGGCCAACGTCCTGACTTTC. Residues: CASSEVGRAGANVLTF.